This T cell receptor beta chain was sequenced in a study of blood T cell repertoires in COVID-19. Study information: Sites across the United States, Italy and Spain contributed samples from acute and convalescent COVID-19. T cells, B-cell-depleted T cells, or PBMCs supplied cDNA or gDNA.

In the original processing: The authors estimated nucleated cell counts from reference gene primer amplification. Using immunoSEQ multiplex PCR, the repertoire was profiled, and TCRdb retains in-frame clones only, with some absent. V, J and clone size are taken as reported in that table, and D and trimming were inferred from the DNA itself. The sample holds roughly 61,000 clones, around 90% seen once. CDR1 and CDR2 from the germline V gene are SGHVS and FNYEAQ. The length of the CDR3 is 13 residues. V lost 8 bases to trimming and J lost 0 bases, with 10 bases between them. The rearrangement joins TRBV7-6 to TRBJ1-1, with no clear D. The receptor comes from a man aged 55 to 69 with acute or convalescent COVID-19. Sequencing was done on a sample of peripheral blood. CDR3 loop: CASSGGMNTEAFF. The CDR3 nucleotides read TGTGCCAGCTCCGGCGGGATGAACACTGAAGCTTTCTTT.